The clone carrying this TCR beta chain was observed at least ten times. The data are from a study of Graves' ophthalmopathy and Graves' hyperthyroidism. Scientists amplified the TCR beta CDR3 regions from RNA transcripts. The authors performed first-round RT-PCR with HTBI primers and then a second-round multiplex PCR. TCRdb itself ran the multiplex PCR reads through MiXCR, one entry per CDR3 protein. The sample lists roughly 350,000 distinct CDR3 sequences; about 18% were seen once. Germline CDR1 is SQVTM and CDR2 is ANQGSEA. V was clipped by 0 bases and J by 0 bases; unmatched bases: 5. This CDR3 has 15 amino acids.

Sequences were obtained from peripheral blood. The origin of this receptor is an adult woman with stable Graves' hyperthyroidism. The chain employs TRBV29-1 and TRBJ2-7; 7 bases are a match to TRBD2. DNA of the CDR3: TGCAGCGTTGAAGATTTTGCGGGGGACTCCTACGAGCAGTACTTC. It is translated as CSVEDFAGDSYEQYF.